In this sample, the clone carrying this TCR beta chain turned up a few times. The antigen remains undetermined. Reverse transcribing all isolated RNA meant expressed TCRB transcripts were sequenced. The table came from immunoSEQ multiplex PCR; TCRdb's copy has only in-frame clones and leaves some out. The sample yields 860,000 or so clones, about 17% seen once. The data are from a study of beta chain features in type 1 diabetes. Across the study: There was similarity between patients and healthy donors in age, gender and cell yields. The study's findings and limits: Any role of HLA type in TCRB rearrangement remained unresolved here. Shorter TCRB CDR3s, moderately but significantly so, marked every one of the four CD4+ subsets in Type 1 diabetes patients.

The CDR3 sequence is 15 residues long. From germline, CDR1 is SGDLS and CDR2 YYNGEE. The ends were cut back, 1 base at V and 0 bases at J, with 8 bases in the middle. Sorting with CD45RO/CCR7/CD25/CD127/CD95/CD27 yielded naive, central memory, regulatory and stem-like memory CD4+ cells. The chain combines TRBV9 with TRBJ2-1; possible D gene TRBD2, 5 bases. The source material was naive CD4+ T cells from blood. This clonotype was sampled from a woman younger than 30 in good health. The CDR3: CASSVLSGSYNEQFF. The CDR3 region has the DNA TGTGCCAGCAGCGTACTAAGCGGCTCCTACAATGAGCAGTTCTTC.